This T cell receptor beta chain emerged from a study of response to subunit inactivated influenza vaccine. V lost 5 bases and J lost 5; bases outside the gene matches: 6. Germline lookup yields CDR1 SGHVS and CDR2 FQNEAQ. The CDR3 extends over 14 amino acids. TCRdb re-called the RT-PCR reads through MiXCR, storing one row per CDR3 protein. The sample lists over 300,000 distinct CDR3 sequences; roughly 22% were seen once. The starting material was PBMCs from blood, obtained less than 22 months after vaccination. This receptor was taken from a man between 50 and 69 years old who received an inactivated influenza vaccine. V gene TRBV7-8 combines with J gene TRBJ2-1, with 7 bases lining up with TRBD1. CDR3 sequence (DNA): TGTGCCAGCAGCCTTCACGACAGGGACAATGAGCAGTTCTTC. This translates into CASSLHDRDNEQFF.